Detailed here is one T cell receptor (beta chain). Generated by immunoSEQ multiplex PCR, the TCRdb table keeps only in-frame clones and is missing some. The sample gives some 320,000 clones, roughly 86% of which show up once; about 5.2% is in the top ten. The sample comes from a study of blood T cell repertoires in COVID-19. The receptor's source is a woman in her twenties or thirties who had recovered from COVID-19. Sequences were obtained from PBMCs or T cells enriched from blood (not recorded which).

The CDR3 DNA sequence: TGTGCCAGCAGTCCCCGTAGCGGGGGGATCTACGAGCAGTACTTC. It encodes CASSPRSGGIYEQYF. V and J are TRBV6-2 or TRBV6-3 and TRBJ2-7, with 10 bases fitting TRBD2. CDR3 length: 15 residues. Looked up from germline, CDR1 is MNHEY and CDR2 is SVGEGT. Trimming took 5 bases from V and 3 from J; bases not matched to a gene: 7.